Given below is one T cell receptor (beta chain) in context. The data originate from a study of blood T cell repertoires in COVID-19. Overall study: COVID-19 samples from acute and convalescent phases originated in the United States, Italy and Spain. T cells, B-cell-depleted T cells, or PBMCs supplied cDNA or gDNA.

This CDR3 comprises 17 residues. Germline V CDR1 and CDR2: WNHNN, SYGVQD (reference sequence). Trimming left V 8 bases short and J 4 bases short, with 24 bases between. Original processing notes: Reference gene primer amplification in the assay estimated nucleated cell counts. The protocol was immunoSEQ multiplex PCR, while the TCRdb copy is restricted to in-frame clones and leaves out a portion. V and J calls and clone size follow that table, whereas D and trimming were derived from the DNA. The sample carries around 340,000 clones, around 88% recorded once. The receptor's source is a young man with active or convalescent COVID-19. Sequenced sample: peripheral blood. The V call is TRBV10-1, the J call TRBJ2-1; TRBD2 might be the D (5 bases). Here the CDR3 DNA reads TGCGCCAGCCAGGACTCTCTAAGAGGGATTACATACAATGAGCAGTTCTTC. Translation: CASQDSLRGITYNEQFF.